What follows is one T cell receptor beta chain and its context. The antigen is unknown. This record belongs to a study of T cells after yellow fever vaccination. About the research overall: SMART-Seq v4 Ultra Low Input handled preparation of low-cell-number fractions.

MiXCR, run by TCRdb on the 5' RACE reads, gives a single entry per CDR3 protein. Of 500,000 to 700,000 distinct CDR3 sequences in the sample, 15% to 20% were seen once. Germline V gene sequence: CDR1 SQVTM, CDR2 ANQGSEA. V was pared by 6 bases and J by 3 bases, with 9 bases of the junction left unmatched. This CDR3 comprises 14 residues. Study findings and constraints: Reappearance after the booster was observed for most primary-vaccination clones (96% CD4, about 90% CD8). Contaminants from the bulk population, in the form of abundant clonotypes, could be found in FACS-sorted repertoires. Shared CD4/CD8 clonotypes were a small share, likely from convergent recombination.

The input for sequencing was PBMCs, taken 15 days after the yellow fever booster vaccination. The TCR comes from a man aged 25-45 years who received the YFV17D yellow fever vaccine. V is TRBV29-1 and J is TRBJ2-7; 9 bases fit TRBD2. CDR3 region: CSVGGLAGSYEQYF. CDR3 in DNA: TGCAGCGTGGGGGGGCTAGCGGGAAGCTACGAGCAGTACTTC.